These 18 T cell receptor beta chains were all obtained from the same sample, sequenced in a study of glioma-infiltrating T cells after dendritic cell vaccination. Method: immunoSEQ multiplex PCR; TCRdb's copy keeps in-frame clones and lacks some. The data show 30,000 to 40,000 clones, with approximately 82% seen just once and under 10% held by the top ten. Material: blood, obtained before dendritic cell vaccination. These receptors all stem from a human donor with glioblastoma.

The sample holds one count of this clone. This chain joins TRBV7-8 and TRBJ1-4, with unresolved D. The CDR3 totals 15 residues. Germline V lookup: CDR1 SGHVS, CDR2 FQNEAQ. The V end was cut by 1 base, the J end by 7 bases, with 13 bases between. The CDR3 spells CASSLGGGLGEKLFF. The CDR3 nucleotides are TGTGCCAGCAGCTTAGGAGGAGGGTTGGGTGAAAAACTGTTTTTT.

The gene calls are TRBV6-5 and TRBJ1-2, with D maybe TRBD1 (6 bases). V dropped 2 bases and J dropped 4 bases, with 17 bases sitting between them. The CDR3 covers 16 residues. CDR1 is MNHEY, CDR2 SVGAGI, per germline. The CDR3: CASSYGSGGRGYGYTF. CDR3 DNA sequence: TGTGCCAGCAGTTACGGATCTGGAGGCAGGGGCTATGGCTACACCTTC.

CDR3 nucleotides: TGTGCCAGCAGTTACTCGCGCGGGGGGGTTGAGACCCAGTACTTC. This codes for CASSYSRGGVETQYF. This chain uses TRBV6-5 with TRBJ2-5; 9 bases are a match to TRBD2. This CDR3 spans 15 amino acids. The germline V gene has CDR1 MNHEY and CDR2 SVGAGI. V lost 0 bases, J lost 5 bases, and 4 bases stayed unmatched.

The V and J genes are TRBV6-5 and TRBJ2-3; D is uncertain. The V gene lost 2 bases and the J gene lost 6 bases, with 12 bases spanning the gap. Germline CDR1 reads MNHEY; CDR2 reads SVGAGI. This CDR3 comprises 14 residues. CDR3 region: CASSYSPARDTQYF. DNA for the CDR3: TGTGCCAGCAGTTACAGCCCCGCACGGGATACGCAGTATTTT.

The V and J genes are TRBV25-1 and TRBJ1-1; D call uncertain. Trimming removed 3 bases from V and 1 base from J, with 9 bases in between. CDR3 length: 14 residues. The germline gives CDR1 MGHDK, CDR2 SYGVNS. As DNA, the CDR3 is TGTGCCAGCAGTGAGAGAACGGGGAACACTGAAGCTTTCTTT. Translation gives CASSERTGNTEAFF.

The chain couples TRBV7-9 to TRBJ2-1, with 8 nucleotides matching TRBD2. The CDR3 runs to 17 residues. Per germline, CDR1 SEHNR and CDR2 FQNEAQ (reference sequence). The trim removed 3 bases at V and 2 bases at J, leaving 9 bases unmatched. The CDR3 loop reads CASSFRGGSLAYNEQFF. CDR3 coding DNA: TGTGCCAGCAGCTTCCGGGGGGGCTCCTTGGCCTACAATGAGCAGTTCTTC.

V usage is TRBV7-8 and J usage is TRBJ1-2; 8 positions agree with TRBD1. The length of the CDR3 is 15 residues. Germline CDR1 and CDR2: SGHVS and FQNEAQ. V lost 6 bases and J lost 4; bases outside the gene matches: 10. CDR3 DNA: TGTGCCAGCAGTTCGACGACCGGGACAGGCTATGGCTACACCTTC. Amino acids: CASSSTTGTGYGYTF.

For this clone: The junction departs from germline at one end; a sequencing error may be responsible. CDR3 loop: CASSFYNSPLHF. The DNA of the CDR3 is TGTGCCAGCAGTTTCTATAATTCCCCCCTCCACTTT. This chain uses TRBV27 with TRBJ1-6; D ambiguous. CDR3 length equals 12 residues. Germline V gene data show CDR1 as MNHEY and CDR2 as SMNVEV (reference sequence).

This chain links TRBV10-3 with TRBJ2-3; tentative D call: TRBD2 (6 bases). V was cut by 0 bases and J by 3 bases, with 10 bases left in between. Per germline, CDR1 ENHRY and CDR2 SYGVKD. This CDR3 is 15 amino acids long. In nucleotides, the CDR3 is TGTGCCATCAGTGAGTCGCCGGGGGAGACAGATACGCAGTATTTT. Encoded protein: CAISESPGETDTQYF.

The chain joins TRBV9 to TRBJ2-5, with 8 bases matching TRBD1. The CDR3 spans 15 residues. The germline CDR1 and CDR2 sequences are SGDLS and YYNGEE. Germline trimming cut 2 bases from V and 5 bases from J; bases unmatched to any gene: 8. CDR3 region: CASSVEQGVWETQYF. The CDR3 DNA sequence: TGTGCCAGCAGCGTGGAACAGGGGGTCTGGGAGACCCAGTACTTC.

This chain links TRBV6-6 with TRBJ2-3; perhaps TRBD2 as D (5 bases). The CDR3 is made up of 16 amino acids. The germline V gene has CDR1 MNHNY and CDR2 SVGAGI (reference sequence). V was cut by 4 bases and J by 0 bases, with 14 bases left in between. This CDR3 is CASSSGLPLSTDTQYF. In nucleotides, the CDR3 is TGTGCCAGCAGTTCAGGACTGCCTTTAAGCACAGATACGCAGTATTTT.

The chain uses TRBV25-1 and TRBJ2-3; possible D gene TRBD1, 6 bases. Germline CDR1 reads MGHDK; CDR2 reads SYGVNS. V dropped 4 bases and J dropped 6 bases, with 11 bases sitting between them. This CDR3 is 13 amino acids long. The CDR3 loop reads CASSGPRGDTQYF. The CDR3 nucleotides read TGTGCCAGCAGTGGTCCAAGGGGGGATACGCAGTATTTT. The full variable domain, completed using reference TRBV25-1 and TRBJ2-3, is EADIYQTPRYLVIGTGKKITLECSQTMGHDKMYWYQQDPGMELHLIHYSYGVNSTEKGDLSSESTVSRIRTEHFPLTLESARPSHTSQYLCASSGPRGDTQYFGPGTRLTVL.

The chain uses TRBV2 and TRBJ2-3; 7 bases align to TRBD2. The CDR3 sequence is 16 residues long. CDR1 and CDR2 (germline): SNHLY, FYNNEI. V lost 4 bases to trimming and J lost 1 base; unmatched junction nucleotides: 8. DNA of the CDR3: TGTGCCAGCAGTGTCAGAGTGGGGGGGGGCACAGATACGCAGTATTTT. It encodes CASSVRVGGGTDTQYF. Using reference TRBV2 and TRBJ2-3 for the parts outside the CDR3, the full variable domain is EPEVTQTPSHQVTQMGQEVILRCVPISNHLYFYWYRQILGQKVEFLVSFYNNEISEKSEIFDDQFSVERPDGSNFTLKIRSTKLEDSAMYFCASSVRVGGGTDTQYFGPGTRLTVL.

This sequence joins TRBV5-4 and TRBJ1-2, with 7 bases matching TRBD1. The V segment lost 0 bases and the J segment 4 bases; nucleotides outside the gene matches: 3. This CDR3 contains 14 residues. The germline gives CDR1 SGHNT, CDR2 YYREEE (reference sequence). The CDR3 DNA follows: TGTGCCAGCAGCTTGGTTTCAGGGGGCTATGGCTACACCTTC. It encodes CASSLVSGGYGYTF.

This CDR3 is CASSDRNNEQFF. The CDR3 nucleotides are TGTGCCAGCAGTGATAGAAACAATGAGCAGTTCTTC. This chain uses TRBV6-4 with TRBJ2-1; D gene unclear. The CDR3 spans 12 residues. V was shortened by 3 bases and J by 5 bases, with 5 bases between the two germline ends. CDR1 is MRHNA, CDR2 SNTAGT, per germline.

The V gene is TRBV2, the J gene TRBJ2-5, with D uncertain. V was cut by 7 bases and J by 4 bases, with 13 bases left in between. The CDR3 extends over 13 amino acids. In germline, CDR1 is SNHLY, CDR2 FYNNEI. CDR3 region: CASNRNPGETQYF. CDR3 sequence (DNA): TGTGCCAGCAACCGAAACCCGGGAGAGACCCAGTACTTC.

The chain carries TRBV11-3 and TRBJ2-7; 7 bases map to TRBD1. CDR1 is SGHNT, CDR2 YENEEA, per germline. The CDR3 is 15 amino acids. Unmatched junction bases numbered 9, after V lost 5 bases and J lost 2 bases. CDR3 region: CASSPGNRGTYEQYF. The CDR3 nucleotides read TGTGCCAGCAGCCCGGGAAACAGGGGAACCTACGAGCAGTACTTC.

This sequence joins TRBV7-9 and TRBJ1-5; unclear D gene. Germline V gene sequence: CDR1 SEHNR, CDR2 FQNEAQ (reference sequence). Trimming took off 1 base at V and 2 bases at J, with 15 bases between the two ends. The CDR3 sequence is 17 residues long. CDR3 DNA sequence: TGTGCCAGCAGCTTAGTATTTGACCTCGGAGGCAATCAGCCCCAGCATTTT. Protein sequence: CASSLVFDLGGNQPQHF.